The subject of this entry is one TCR beta chain. The record originates from a study of blood T cell repertoires in COVID-19. Study-level information: Samples came from the United States, Italy and Spain, spanning acute and convalescent COVID-19. Nucleic acid was either cDNA or gDNA, and it came from T cells, B-cell-depleted T cells, or PBMCs.

In the original analysis: Reference gene primer amplification yielded estimated nucleated cell counts. The data were produced by immunoSEQ multiplex PCR, yet TCRdb's version contains in-frame clones alone and is incomplete. The D gene and trimming were derived from the DNA, and the V and J assignments and clone size from that table. The sample lists approximately 300,000 clones, 90% seen once, with approximately 2.5% in the top ten. The CDR3 spans 16 residues. Recovered status in Cohort 3 required two negative PCRs, clearance, or symptom resolution. Sequencing was carried out using PBMCs or T cells enriched from blood (not recorded which). The chain combines TRBV21-1 with TRBJ2-7; the table calls TRBD1, which could not be checked here. TRBV21-1 is flagged as a pseudogene. This receptor was identified in a man aged 60 to 69 who had recovered from COVID-19. The CDR3 DNA follows: TGTGCCAGCAGCTCCCCACAGGGGGAATTGGTCTACGAGCAGTACTTC. Protein: CASSSPQGELVYEQYF.